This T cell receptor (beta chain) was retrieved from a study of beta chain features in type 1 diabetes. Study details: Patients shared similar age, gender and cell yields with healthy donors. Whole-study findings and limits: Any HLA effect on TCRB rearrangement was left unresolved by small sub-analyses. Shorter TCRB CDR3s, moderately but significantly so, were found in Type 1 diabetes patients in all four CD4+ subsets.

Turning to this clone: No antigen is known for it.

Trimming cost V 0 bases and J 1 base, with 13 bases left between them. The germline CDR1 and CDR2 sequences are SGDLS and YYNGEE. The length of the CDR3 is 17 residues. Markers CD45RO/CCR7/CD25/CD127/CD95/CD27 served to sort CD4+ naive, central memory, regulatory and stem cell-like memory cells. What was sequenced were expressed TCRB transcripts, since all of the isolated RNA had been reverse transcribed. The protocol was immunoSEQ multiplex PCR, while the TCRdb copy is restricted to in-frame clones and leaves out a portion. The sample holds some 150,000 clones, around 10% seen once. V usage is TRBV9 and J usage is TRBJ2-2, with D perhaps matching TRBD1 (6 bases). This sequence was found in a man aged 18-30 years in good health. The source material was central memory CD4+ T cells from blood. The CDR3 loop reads CASSVGSQGLNTGELFF. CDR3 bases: TGTGCCAGCAGCGTAGGCAGTCAGGGGTTGAACACCGGGGAGCTGTTTTTT. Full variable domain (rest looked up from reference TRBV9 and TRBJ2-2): DSGVTQTPKHLITATGQRVTLRCSPRSGDLSVYWYQQSLDQGLQFLIQYYNGEERAKGNILERFSAQQFPDLHSELNLSSLELGDSALYFCASSVGSQGLNTGELFFGEGSRLTVL.